This T cell receptor (beta chain) appears in the sequencing data of a study of blood T cell repertoires in COVID-19. Across the study: T cells, B-cell-depleted T cells, or PBMCs provided the cDNA or gDNA that served as material.

The V segment lost 4 bases and the J segment 2 bases; nucleotides outside the gene matches: 8. The CDR3 covers 17 residues. Germline V gene sequence: CDR1 SGHRS, CDR2 YFSETQ. Sequencing used immunoSEQ multiplex PCR; TCRdb keeps in-frame clones, though not all of them. The sample lists 270,000 or so clones; approximately 90% were seen once. Sequences were obtained from peripheral blood. The chain employs TRBV5-1 and TRBJ1-5; 11 nucleotides match TRBD1. The TCR sequence derives from a woman aged 30 to 39 with active or convalescent COVID-19. CDR3 region: CASSPGTGGRGNQPQHF. CDR3 sequence (DNA): TGCGCCAGCAGCCCCGGGACAGGGGGACGAGGCAATCAGCCCCAGCATTTT.